These T cell receptor beta chains were read from a single sample in a study of T cells in Graves' hyperthyroidism and ophthalmopathy. TCRdb reprocessed the multiplex PCR reads with MiXCR, giving one entry per CDR3 protein. The sample consists of some 490,000 distinct CDR3 sequences, under 25% of them appearing once. The sequenced sample was blood. The receptor source for this set is a woman in her 70s with Graves' ophthalmopathy. CDR3s include the opening cysteine and the closing phenylalanine or tryptophan. D genes are given only for firm matches. The size field is filled for only some rows; it gives once, few, many or a size class.

j_gene,v_gene,abundance,d_gene,CDR3aa,CDR3nt
TRBJ1-3,TRBV28,few,-,CASSLRQGSGNTIYF,TGTGCCAGCAGTTTACGGCAGGGGTCCGGAAACACCATATATTTT
TRBJ2-1,TRBV24-1,few,-,CATSEWTYYNEQFF,TGTGCCACCAGTGAATGGACATACTACAATGAGCAGTTCTTC
TRBJ2-1,TRBV24-1,few,TRBD2,CATSDLKREYNEQFF,TGTGCCACCAGTGATTTGAAGCGGGAGTACAATGAGCAGTTCTTC
TRBJ1-5,TRBV7-8,many,-,CASSAFTGQPQHF,TGTGCCAGCAGCGCCTTTACCGGACAGCCCCAGCATTTT
TRBJ1-1,TRBV7-8,-,TRBD1,CASSAEAWTGGNTEAFF,TGTGCCAGCAGCGCAGAAGCCTGGACAGGGGGGAACACTGAAGCTTTCTTT
TRBJ2-7,TRBV7-6,-,-,CASSPGSVGLQLEQYF,TGTGCCAGCAGCCCAGGATCTGTCGGACTACAGTTGGAGCAGTACTTC
TRBJ2-4,TRBV11-2,-,-,CASHQGGRAFKNIQYF,TGTGCCAGCCATCAAGGGGGGAGGGCCTTCAAAAACATTCAGTACTTC
TRBJ1-2,TRBV12-3/TRBV12-4,few,TRBD1,CASTRQGTYGYTF,TGTGCCAGCACCCGACAGGGGACCTATGGCTACACCTTC
TRBJ2-2,TRBV18,-,-,CASSLLESYTGELFF,TGTGCCAGCTCACTTTTGGAGAGTTACACCGGGGAGCTGTTTTTT
TRBJ1-5,TRBV5-1,-,-,CASSLNPGNQPQHF,TGCGCCAGCAGCTTGAACCCTGGCAATCAGCCCCAGCATTTT
TRBJ2-5,TRBV12-3/TRBV12-4,many,TRBD1,CASRTTGFETQYF,TGTGCCAGCAGGACGACAGGGTTTGAGACCCAGTACTTC
TRBJ1-2,TRBV30,-,-,CAWRTAGTPGYTF,TGTGCCTGGAGGACGGCAGGGACTCCTGGCTACACCTTC
TRBJ2-7,TRBV30,-,-,CAWSRGQDLFYEQYF,TGTGCCTGGAGTAGGGGACAAGATTTATTCTACGAGCAGTACTTC
TRBJ2-7,TRBV2,-,-,CASSDGGSYEQYF,TGTGCCAGCAGTGACGGGGGTTCCTACGAGCAGTACTTC
TRBJ2-3,TRBV6-1,few,-,CASTFLGVVTDTQYF,TGTGCCAGCACCTTCCTGGGGGTTGTCACAGATACGCAGTATTTT
TRBJ2-2,TRBV12-3/TRBV12-4,many,-,CASSFWGVGAGELFF,TGTGCCAGCAGTTTTTGGGGTGTAGGGGCCGGGGAGCTGTTTTTT
TRBJ1-1,TRBV6-4,-,TRBD1,CASSLNRGQNQIF,TGTGCCAGCAGTCTCAACAGGGGCCAAAACCAGATCTTT
TRBJ2-7,TRBV11-2,-,TRBD1,CASGQLGQASNSYEQYF,TGTGCCAGCGGCCAACTGGGACAGGCCTCAAACTCCTACGAGCAGTACTTC
TRBJ1-1,TRBV4-3,-,-,CASSQLTGFENTEAFF,TGCGCCAGCAGCCAGTTAACAGGGTTCGAGAACACTGAAGCTTTCTTT
TRBJ1-2,TRBV3-1,few,-,CASSQVTGRGYTF,TGTGCCAGCAGCCAAGTGACGGGCCGGGGCTACACCTTC
TRBJ2-4,TRBV24-1,-,TRBD1,CATSDLQTGGQYF,TGTGCCACCAGTGATTTACAGACAGGGGGTCAGTACTTC
TRBJ2-7,TRBV4-3,-,-,CASSQDEGRDSVYEQYF,TGCGCCAGCAGCCAAGATGAGGGGAGGGACAGTGTCTACGAGCAGTACTTC
TRBJ1-1,TRBV4-2,-,TRBD1,CASSQVDRDDTEAFF,TGTGCCAGCAGCCAAGTAGACAGGGACGACACTGAAGCTTTCTTT
TRBJ2-1,TRBV5-5,-,TRBD2,CASSGTSGRPGEQFF,TGTGCCAGCAGCGGGACTAGCGGGAGACCAGGTGAGCAGTTCTTC
TRBJ1-1,TRBV19,-,-,CASRARAGVGAFF,TGTGCCAGTAGGGCAAGGGCAGGCGTGGGAGCTTTCTTT
TRBJ1-1,TRBV28,many,TRBD1,CASSPLTGVTEAFF,TGTGCCAGCAGTCCCTTAACAGGGGTGACTGAAGCTTTCTTT
TRBJ2-7,TRBV3-1,many,TRBD1,CASSQSLGAGGYEQYF,TGTGCCAGCAGCCAGTCATTGGGGGCAGGGGGCTACGAGCAGTACTTC
TRBJ2-4,TRBV12-3/TRBV12-4,-,-,CASSLAGIAHLPDIQYF,TGTGCCAGCAGTTTAGCTGGGATAGCCCACCTACCGGACATTCAGTACTTC
TRBJ2-7,TRBV10-3,many,-,CAISEGGTNEQYF,TGTGCCATCAGTGAAGGCGGGACCAACGAGCAGTACTTC
TRBJ1-2,TRBV7-3,few,-,CASSPNGGVYGYTF,TGTGCCAGCAGTCCAAATGGGGGGGTCTATGGCTACACCTTC
TRBJ2-1,TRBV9,once,-,CASSVSPGREQFF,TGTGCCAGCAGCGTTTCCCCAGGACGTGAGCAGTTCTTC
TRBJ2-1,TRBV6-1,few,TRBD2,CASRTGTSGGNEQFF,TGTGCCAGCAGGACCGGGACTAGCGGGGGCAATGAGCAGTTCTTC
TRBJ1-1,TRBV5-1,-,-,CASQQGWNTEAFF,TGCGCCAGCCAACAGGGTTGGAACACTGAAGCTTTCTTT
TRBJ2-3,TRBV7-2,many,TRBD2,CASSSGPWTSGPDTQYF,TGTGCCAGCAGCTCAGGTCCCTGGACTAGCGGGCCAGATACGCAGTATTTT
TRBJ2-3,TRBV2,many,-,CASRDKRSTDTQYF,TGTGCCAGCAGGGACAAGAGAAGCACAGATACGCAGTATTTT
TRBJ2-7,TRBV20-1,few,TRBD2,CSIYSGALGEQYF,TGCAGTATATATAGCGGGGCCTTGGGGGAGCAGTACTTC
TRBJ1-1,TRBV4-3,few,-,CASSQGGGGLAFF,TGCGCCAGCAGCCAAGGGGGTGGGGGCTTAGCTTTCTTT
TRBJ1-2,TRBV24-1,few,-,CATSDLDSGDSIYGYTF,TGTGCCACCAGTGATTTGGACTCAGGGGACTCTATCTATGGCTACACCTTC
TRBJ2-1,TRBV12-3/TRBV12-4,once,-,CASNAPLSEQFF,TGTGCCAGCAACGCTCCACTCAGTGAGCAGTTCTTC
TRBJ2-5,TRBV7-3,many,-,CASSPGGFSGETQYF,TGTGCCAGCAGCCCCGGGGGATTTTCAGGGGAGACCCAGTACTTC
TRBJ2-3,TRBV28,few,-,CASSLIQQTDTQYF,TGTGCCAGCAGTTTAATCCAGCAAACAGATACGCAGTATTTT
TRBJ1-2,TRBV5-1,few,-,CASSLGDTRDGYTF,TGCGCCAGCAGCTTGGGGGACACCCGGGATGGCTACACCTTC
TRBJ2-3,TRBV5-1,many,TRBD2,CASSLVAGEVDTQYF,TGCGCCAGCAGCTTGGTCGCGGGAGAGGTAGATACGCAGTATTTT
TRBJ2-2,TRBV7-3,-,TRBD2,CASSSNGTSGPNTGELFF,TGTGCCAGCAGCTCCAACGGGACTAGCGGACCCAACACCGGGGAGCTGTTTTTT
TRBJ1-2,TRBV7-2,-,-,CASSTRWGTEAFYGYTF,TGTGCCAGCAGCACCCGGTGGGGGACGGAAGCCTTCTATGGCTACACCTTC
TRBJ2-1,TRBV20-1,few,-,CSAGPLVPYNEQFF,TGCAGTGCTGGCCCCCTTGTCCCCTACAATGAGCAGTTCTTC
TRBJ1-3,TRBV28,many,-,CASGPTRPVTAAIYF,TGTGCCAGCGGACCGACACGACCCGTCACTGCTGCCATATATTTT
TRBJ2-3,TRBV19,-,-,CASNFGQGFADTQYF,TGTGCCAGTAATTTTGGGCAGGGTTTCGCAGATACGCAGTATTTT
TRBJ2-7,TRBV13,few,-,CATHSWIGSYEQYF,TGTGCCACCCACTCCTGGATAGGCTCCTACGAGCAGTACTTC
TRBJ1-5,TRBV11-2,many,-,CASSLSGGGNQPQHF,TGTGCCAGCAGCTTAAGCGGGGGGGGCAATCAGCCCCAGCATTTT
TRBJ1-2,TRBV20-1,-,-,CSARKGRSYGYTF,TGCAGTGCTAGGAAAGGTAGATCATATGGCTACACCTTC
TRBJ1-5,TRBV6-1,-,-,CASSSGRGGGNQPQHF,TGTGCCAGCAGCTCGGGGAGGGGGGGTGGCAATCAGCCCCAGCATTTT
TRBJ2-2,TRBV30,-,TRBD2,CAGSFSGTSKAGELFF,TGTGCCGGGTCCTTTTCCGGGACTAGCAAAGCCGGGGAGCTGTTTTTT
TRBJ2-1,TRBV5-8,-,TRBD2,CASSLTGGTHEQFF,TGTGCCAGCAGCTTAACGGGAGGAACCCATGAGCAGTTCTTC
TRBJ1-1,TRBV7-9,few,TRBD1,CASSSSMTGPNTEAFF,TGTGCCAGCAGCTCTTCAATGACAGGGCCGAACACTGAAGCTTTCTTT
TRBJ2-1,TRBV12-3/TRBV12-4,many,TRBD1,CASSRQGDYNEQFF,TGTGCCAGCAGTCGACAGGGGGATTACAATGAGCAGTTCTTC
TRBJ1-2,TRBV28,few,-,CASRKTANYGYTF,TGTGCCAGCAGAAAAACAGCTAACTATGGCTACACCTTC
TRBJ1-5,TRBV19,few,TRBD1,CASSATGVLGNQPQHF,TGTGCCAGTAGTGCCACAGGGGTGCTCGGCAATCAGCCCCAGCATTTT
TRBJ1-5,TRBV6-1,few,TRBD1,CASSHRGLSNQPQHF,TGTGCCAGCAGTCACAGGGGGCTTAGCAATCAGCCCCAGCATTTT
TRBJ2-1,TRBV24-1,-,-,CATRGWRTNEQFF,TGTGCCACCCGAGGTTGGAGGACCAATGAGCAGTTCTTC